This record covers a single TCR beta chain. The sample belongs to a study of CD4+ T cells in melanoma. Only in-frame clones appear in the TCRdb table, and some are missing; sequencing was by immunoSEQ multiplex PCR. The sample lists about 140,000 clones; 80% to 95% were seen once. This CDR3 spans 19 amino acids. Germline lookup yields CDR1 SGHRS and CDR2 YFSETQ. Trimming cost V 7 bases and J 2 bases; bases outside gene matches: 24. The chain uses TRBV5-1 and TRBJ2-7; 7 bases map to TRBD2. The TCR was taken from a human donor with melanoma. The CDR3 sequence: CASAKQLGHTGEGTYEQYF. For the CDR3, the DNA is TGCGCCAGCGCCAAGCAGCTTGGGCATACCGGGGAGGGTACCTACGAGCAGTACTTC. The full variable domain, completed using reference TRBV5-1 and TRBJ2-7, is KAGVTQTPRYLIKTRGQQVTLSCSPISGHRSVSWYQQTPGQGLQFLFEYFSETQRNKGNFPGRFSGRQFSNSRSEMNVSTLELGDSALYLCASAKQLGHTGEGTYEQYFGPGTRLTVT.